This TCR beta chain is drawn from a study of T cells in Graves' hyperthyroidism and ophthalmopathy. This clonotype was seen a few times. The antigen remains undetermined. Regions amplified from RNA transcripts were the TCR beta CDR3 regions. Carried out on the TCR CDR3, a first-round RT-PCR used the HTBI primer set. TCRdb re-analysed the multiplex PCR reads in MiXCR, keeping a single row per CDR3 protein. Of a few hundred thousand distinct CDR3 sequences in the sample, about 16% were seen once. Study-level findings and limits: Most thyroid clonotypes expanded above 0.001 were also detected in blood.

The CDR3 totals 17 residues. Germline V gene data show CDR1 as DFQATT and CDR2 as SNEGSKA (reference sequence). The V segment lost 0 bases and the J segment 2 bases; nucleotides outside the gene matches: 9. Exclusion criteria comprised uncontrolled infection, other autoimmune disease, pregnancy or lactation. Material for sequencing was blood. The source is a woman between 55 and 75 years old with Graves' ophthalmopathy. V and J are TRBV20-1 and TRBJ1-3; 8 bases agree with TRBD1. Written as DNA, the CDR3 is TGCAGTGCTAGAGATCCGAGACAGGGGAATCCTGGAAACACCATATATTTT. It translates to CSARDPRQGNPGNTIYF.